Following are 14 T cell receptor beta chains from one sample sequenced in a study of T cells and Merkel cell carcinoma outcomes. Profiling relied on immunoSEQ multiplex PCR, and the TCRdb table lists in-frame clones only, not all of them. The data contain about 12,000 clones, 95% to 96% of them singletons. Sequencing was carried out using tumor tissue from Merkel cell carcinoma. The receptors originated from a human donor with Merkel cell carcinoma.

The chain employs TRBV30 and TRBJ2-7; D not certain. CDR3 length equals 12 residues. V was trimmed by 3 bases and J by 3 bases, leaving 9 bases between them. CDR1 and CDR2 from the germline V gene are GTSNPN and SVGIG (reference sequence). CDR3 residues: CAWRGSGYEQYF. For the CDR3, the DNA is TGTGCCTGGAGAGGTTCTGGCTACGAGCAGTACTTC.

The V call is TRBV5-1, the J call TRBJ2-5, with 9 bases aligning to TRBD2. Germline V gene sequence: CDR1 SGHRS, CDR2 YFSETQ. This CDR3 spans 16 amino acids. Trimming cost V 2 bases and J 5 bases; bases outside gene matches: 10. The CDR3 DNA reads as TGCGCCAGCAGCTTTAGCGGGAGAATGCTGTGGGAGACCCAGTACTTC. Residues: CASSFSGRMLWETQYF.

The V gene is TRBV6-1, the J gene TRBJ1-5; tentatively, D is TRBD1 (5 bases). The CDR3 loop spans 13 amino acids. The V and J ends lost 4 bases and 7 bases respectively, with 11 bases between them. CDR1 and CDR2 from the germline V gene are MNHNS and SASEGT. The CDR3 DNA is TGTGCCAGCAGTGCGGGCTCAGGGCAGCCCCAGCATTTT. It yields the protein CASSAGSGQPQHF.

This clone was seen just once. This chain links TRBV18 with TRBJ2-7, with 8 bases fitting TRBD1. Germline V gives CDR1 KGHSH, CDR2 LQKENI. There are 14 residues in the CDR3. The J segment lost 2 bases and the V segment lost 3 bases, leaving 3 bases of the junction unmatched. The CDR3 bases are TGTGCCAGCTCACCGAGGACAGGGACCTACGAGCAGTACTTC. Amino acids: CASSPRTGTYEQYF.

V usage is TRBV4-2 and J usage is TRBJ2-3; perhaps TRBD1 as D (5 bases). Trimming left V 4 bases short and J 1 base short, with 15 bases between. The CDR3 consists of 16 residues. CDR1 is LGHNA and CDR2 is YNFKEQ in the germline V gene. For the CDR3, the DNA is TGTGCCAGCAGCCCCTCGTGGGGCAGCCGCACAGATACGCAGTATTTT. Protein product: CASSPSWGSRTDTQYF.

Only one count was recorded for this clone. The CDR3 nucleotides are TGTGCCAGCAGTGAAATACAACTAGCGCAAGAGACCCAGTACTTC. This encodes CASSEIQLAQETQYF. This sequence joins TRBV2 and TRBJ2-5; 7 positions match TRBD2. This CDR3 has 15 amino acids. Germline trimming cut 2 bases from V and 2 bases from J; bases unmatched to any gene: 5. The germline V gene has CDR1 SNHLY and CDR2 FYNNEI. The full variable domain, with the rest looked up from reference TRBV2 and TRBJ2-5, is EPEVTQTPSHQVTQMGQEVILRCVPISNHLYFYWYRQILGQKVEFLVSFYNNEISEKSEIFDDQFSVERPDGSNFTLKIRSTKLEDSAMYFCASSEIQLAQETQYFGPGTRLLVL.

The V and J genes are TRBV19 and TRBJ1-2; weak D call: TRBD1 (6 bases). The length of the CDR3 is 15 residues. The germline V gene has CDR1 LNHDA and CDR2 SQIVND (reference sequence). Trimming shortened V by 3 bases and J by 4 bases, and 15 bases separated the two germline ends. CDR3 bases: TGTGCCAGTAGTATCTCTTCCGGGGGGCTCTATGGCTACACCTTC. Its protein is CASSISSGGLYGYTF.

The V and J genes are TRBV2 and TRBJ2-6; D not certain. Germline CDR1 and CDR2: SNHLY and FYNNEI. This CDR3 is 16 amino acids long. The V end was cut by 3 bases, the J end by 0 bases, with 9 bases between. The CDR3 protein is CASSDGSFSGANVLTF. CDR3 sequence (DNA): TGTGCCAGCAGTGACGGGTCTTTCTCTGGGGCCAACGTCCTGACTTTC.

This sequence joins TRBV28 and TRBJ2-1, with D perhaps matching TRBD1 (6 bases). Trimming stripped 7 bases from V and 4 bases from J, with 17 bases between. Germline loops: CDR1 MDHEN, CDR2 SYDVKM. CDR3 size: 15 residues. This chain's CDR3 is CASTEDRLAYNEQFF. CDR3 nucleotide sequence: TGTGCCAGCACCGAAGACAGGTTGGCTTACAATGAGCAGTTCTTC. Full variable domain (outside the CDR3, taken from reference TRBV28 and TRBJ2-1): DVKVTQSSRYLVKRTGEKVFLECVQDMDHENMFWYRQDPGLGLRLIYFSYDVKMKEKGDIPEGYSVSREKKERFSLILESASTNQTSMYLCASTEDRLAYNEQFFGPGTRLTVL.

V gene TRBV7-9 combines with J gene TRBJ2-2, with TRBD1 matching over 10 bases. Germline V gene lookup returns CDR1 SEHNR and CDR2 FQNEAQ (reference sequence). The CDR3 is 16 amino acids. Germline trimming cut 3 bases from V and 3 bases from J; bases unmatched to any gene: 4. DNA of the CDR3: TGTGCCAGCAGCTTTCCCGGGACAGGGGACACCGGGGAGCTGTTTTTT. This encodes CASSFPGTGDTGELFF.

The CDR3 is CASSAPPGGNTEAFF. In DNA form, the CDR3 reads TGCGCCAGCAGTGCCCCCCCGGGGGGAAACACTGAAGCTTTCTTT. This sequence joins TRBV10-2 and TRBJ1-1; possibly TRBD1 for D (5 bases). Trimming stripped 4 bases from V and 2 bases from J, with 14 bases between. The length of the CDR3 is 15 residues. Germline V CDR1 and CDR2: WSHSY, SAAADI.

This rearrangement joins TRBV7-2 to TRBJ2-4; D is unclear. Germline assignment: CDR1 SGHTA and CDR2 FQGNSA. The CDR3 length is 14 residues. V was trimmed by 4 bases and J by 1 base, leaving 8 bases between them. CDR3 nucleotide sequence: TGTGCCAGCAGCTCCCGCGACGCCAAAAACATTCAGTACTTC. Protein product: CASSSRDAKNIQYF.

This rearrangement joins TRBV7-2 to TRBJ2-1; a possible D gene is TRBD1 (5 bases). V lost 5 bases and J 9 bases, leaving 17 bases between the germline ends. The CDR3 consists of 14 residues. Germline-derived CDR1 and CDR2 are SGHTA and FQGNSA. The CDR3 reads CASSPQAGSGEQFF. The CDR3 DNA follows: TGTGCCAGCAGCCCGCAGGCAGGGTCAGGTGAGCAGTTCTTC. Based on the CDR3 plus reference TRBV7-2 and TRBJ2-1, the full variable domain is GAGVSQSPSNKVTEKGKDVELRCDPISGHTALYWYRQSLGQGLEFLIYFQGNSAPDKSGLPSDRFSAERTGGSVSTLTIQRTQQEDSAVYLCASSPQAGSGEQFFGPGTRLTVL.

The chain joins TRBV5-4 to TRBJ2-1; D might be TRBD2 (5 bases). Germline V lookup: CDR1 SGHNT, CDR2 YYREEE (reference sequence). This CDR3 region has 14 residues. The germline V and J ends were trimmed by 5 bases and 6 bases, with 15 bases remaining between them. The CDR3 loop reads CASSSDGVSNEQFF. CDR3 nucleotide sequence: TGTGCCAGCAGTTCGGACGGGGTATCCAATGAGCAGTTCTTC.